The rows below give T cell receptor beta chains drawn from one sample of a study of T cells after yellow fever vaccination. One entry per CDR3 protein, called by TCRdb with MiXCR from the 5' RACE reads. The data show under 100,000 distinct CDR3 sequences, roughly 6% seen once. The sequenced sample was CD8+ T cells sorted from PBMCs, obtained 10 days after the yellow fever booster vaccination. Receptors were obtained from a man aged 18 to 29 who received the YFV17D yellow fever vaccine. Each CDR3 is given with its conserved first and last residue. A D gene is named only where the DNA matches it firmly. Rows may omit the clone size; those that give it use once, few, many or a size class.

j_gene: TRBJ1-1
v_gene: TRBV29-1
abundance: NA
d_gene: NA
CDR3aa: CSVGMGGTEAFF
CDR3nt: TGCAGCGTTGGAATGGGTGGAACTGAAGCTTTCTTT

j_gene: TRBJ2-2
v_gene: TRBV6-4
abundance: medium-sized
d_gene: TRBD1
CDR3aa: CASSETPGQGSGELFF
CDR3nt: TGTGCCAGCAGCGAAACCCCCGGACAGGGATCCGGGGAGCTGTTTTTT

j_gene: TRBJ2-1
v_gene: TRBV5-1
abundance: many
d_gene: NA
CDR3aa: CASSLARKDNEQFF
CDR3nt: TGCGCCAGCAGCTTGGCTCGGAAGGACAATGAGCAGTTCTTC

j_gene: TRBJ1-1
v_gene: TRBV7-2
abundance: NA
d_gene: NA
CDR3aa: CATDRTDWNTEAFF
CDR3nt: TGTGCCACTGACAGGACGGATTGGAACACTGAAGCTTTCTTT

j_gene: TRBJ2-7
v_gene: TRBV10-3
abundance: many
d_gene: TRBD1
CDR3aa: CAISPIKTGVFSYEQYF
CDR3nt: TGTGCCATCAGCCCAATTAAAACAGGGGTTTTTTCCTACGAGCAGTACTTC

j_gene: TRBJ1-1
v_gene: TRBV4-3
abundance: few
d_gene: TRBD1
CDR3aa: CASSPGQGSLGWTEAFF
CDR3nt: TGCGCCAGCAGCCCGGGACAGGGGTCGTTAGGATGGACTGAAGCTTTCTTT

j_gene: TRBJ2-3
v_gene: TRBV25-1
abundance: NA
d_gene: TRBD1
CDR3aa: CASSGPGQLMAQYF
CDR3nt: TGTGCCAGCAGTGGTCCGGGACAGCTGATGGCGCAGTATTTT

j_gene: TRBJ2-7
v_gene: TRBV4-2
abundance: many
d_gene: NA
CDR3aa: CASSQDLTGWTYEQYF
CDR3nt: TGTGCCAGCAGCCAAGATTTAACAGGGTGGACCTACGAGCAGTACTTC

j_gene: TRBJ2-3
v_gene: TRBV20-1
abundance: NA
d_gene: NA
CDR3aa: CSASGRRESEDTQYF
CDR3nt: TGCAGTGCTAGTGGGAGACGGGAAAGCGAGGATACGCAGTATTTT

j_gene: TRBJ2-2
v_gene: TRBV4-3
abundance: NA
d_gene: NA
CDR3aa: CASSQWGYGDTGELFF
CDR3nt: TGCGCCAGCAGCCAGTGGGGTTACGGGGATACCGGGGAGCTGTTTTTT

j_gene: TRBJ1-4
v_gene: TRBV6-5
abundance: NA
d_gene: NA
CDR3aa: CASSYSSYATNEKLFF
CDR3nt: TGTGCCAGCAGTTACTCCTCTTATGCAACTAATGAAAAACTGTTTTTT

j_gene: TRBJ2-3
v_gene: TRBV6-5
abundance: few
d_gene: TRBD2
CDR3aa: CASSYSLALAGGLDTQYF
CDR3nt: TGTGCCAGCAGTTACTCATTGGCGCTAGCGGGGGGCCTTGATACGCAGTATTTT

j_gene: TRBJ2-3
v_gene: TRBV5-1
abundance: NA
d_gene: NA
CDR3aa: CASSGQAGATDTQYF
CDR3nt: TGCGCCAGCAGCGGACAGGCGGGGGCCACAGATACGCAGTATTTT

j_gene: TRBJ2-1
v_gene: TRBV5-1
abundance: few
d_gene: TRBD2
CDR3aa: CASRPPIAGGANNEQFF
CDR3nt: TGCGCCAGCAGACCGCCCATAGCGGGAGGCGCCAACAATGAGCAGTTCTTC

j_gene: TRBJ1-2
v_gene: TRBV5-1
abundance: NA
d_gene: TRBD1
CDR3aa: CASSLEETGDYGYTF
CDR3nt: TGCGCCAGCAGCTTGGAGGAGACAGGGGACTATGGCTACACCTTC

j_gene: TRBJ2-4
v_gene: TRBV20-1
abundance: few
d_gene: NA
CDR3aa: CSAPRLAKNIQYF
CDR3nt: TGCAGTGCACCAAGGCTAGCCAAAAACATTCAGTACTTC

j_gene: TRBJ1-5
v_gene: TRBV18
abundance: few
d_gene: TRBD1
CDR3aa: CASSVTGGDNQPQHF
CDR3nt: TGTGCCAGCTCAGTAACAGGGGGGGACAATCAGCCCCAGCATTTT

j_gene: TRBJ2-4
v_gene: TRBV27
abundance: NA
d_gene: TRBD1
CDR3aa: CASSLGTGSNIQYF
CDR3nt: TGTGCCAGCAGTTTAGGGACAGGGTCAAACATTCAGTACTTC

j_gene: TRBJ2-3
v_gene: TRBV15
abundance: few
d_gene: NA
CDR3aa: CATSTSAAYTDTQYF
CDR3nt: TGTGCCACCAGCACCTCAGCCGCTTACACAGATACGCAGTATTTT

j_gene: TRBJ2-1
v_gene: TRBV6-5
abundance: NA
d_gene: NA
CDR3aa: CASSPGSAQGNNEQFF
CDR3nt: TGTGCCAGCAGCCCCGGGAGCGCCCAGGGTAACAATGAGCAGTTCTTC

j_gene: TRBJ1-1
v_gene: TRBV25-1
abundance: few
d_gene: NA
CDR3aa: CASSRGGGTEAFF
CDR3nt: TGTGCCAGCAGCAGGGGCGGTGGCACTGAAGCTTTCTTT

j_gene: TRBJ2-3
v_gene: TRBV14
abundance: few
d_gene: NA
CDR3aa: CASSQDQGDTQYF
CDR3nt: TGTGCCAGCAGCCAAGATCAAGGGGATACGCAGTATTTT

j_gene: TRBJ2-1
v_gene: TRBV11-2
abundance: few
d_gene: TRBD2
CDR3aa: CASTYSGGPYNEQFF
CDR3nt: TGTGCCAGCACCTATAGCGGGGGCCCTTACAATGAGCAGTTCTTC

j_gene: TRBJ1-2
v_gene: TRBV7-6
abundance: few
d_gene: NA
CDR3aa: CASSLEASGGNYGYTF
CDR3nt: TGTGCCAGCAGCTTAGAGGCGTCTGGGGGGAACTATGGCTACACCTTC

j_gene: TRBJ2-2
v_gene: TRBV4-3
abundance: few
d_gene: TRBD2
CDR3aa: CASSQDTGGPTGELFF
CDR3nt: TGCGCCAGCAGCCAAGATACGGGGGGGCCCACCGGGGAGCTGTTTTTT

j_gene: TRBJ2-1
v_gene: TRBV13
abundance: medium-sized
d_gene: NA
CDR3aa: CASSLQEDRKQFF
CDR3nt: TGTGCCAGCAGCCTCCAAGAAGACAGGAAGCAGTTCTTC

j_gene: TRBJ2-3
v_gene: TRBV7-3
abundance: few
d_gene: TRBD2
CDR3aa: CASSLNPGLAGFADTQYF
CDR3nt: TGTGCCAGCAGCTTAAATCCCGGGCTAGCGGGGTTCGCAGATACGCAGTATTTT

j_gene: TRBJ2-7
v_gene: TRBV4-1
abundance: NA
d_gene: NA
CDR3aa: CASSQVRTNSYEQYF
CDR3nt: TGCGCCAGCAGCCAAGTTCGCACTAACTCCTACGAGCAGTACTTC

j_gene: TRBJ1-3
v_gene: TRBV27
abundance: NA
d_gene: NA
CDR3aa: CASSLIGSSGNTIYF
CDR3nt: TGTGCCAGCAGTTTAATTGGTAGCTCTGGAAACACCATATATTTT

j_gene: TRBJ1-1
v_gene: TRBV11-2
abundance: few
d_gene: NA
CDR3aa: CASSTRTVTFF
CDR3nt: TGTGCCAGCAGCACGCGGACCGTGACTTTCTTT

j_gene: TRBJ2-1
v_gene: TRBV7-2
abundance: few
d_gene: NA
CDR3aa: CASSLVSRNEQFF
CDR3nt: TGTGCCAGCAGCTTAGTCTCCCGCAATGAGCAGTTCTTC

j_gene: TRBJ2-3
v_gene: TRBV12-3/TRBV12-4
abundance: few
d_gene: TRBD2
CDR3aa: CASSSGLAGTNTQYF
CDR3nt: TGTGCCAGCAGTTCGGGACTAGCGGGGACTAATACGCAGTATTTT

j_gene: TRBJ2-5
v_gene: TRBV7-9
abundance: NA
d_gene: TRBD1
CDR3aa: CASSRGTGMTETQYF
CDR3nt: TGTGCCAGCAGCCGGGGGACAGGGATGACGGAGACCCAGTACTTC

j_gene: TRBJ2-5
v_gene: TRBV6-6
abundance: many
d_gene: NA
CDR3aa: CASSSSDGRAETQYF
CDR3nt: TGTGCCAGCAGTTCGTCCGACGGGCGGGCGGAGACCCAGTACTTC

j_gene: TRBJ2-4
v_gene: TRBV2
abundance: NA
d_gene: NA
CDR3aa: CASSEFPPSAKNIQYF
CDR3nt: TGTGCCAGCAGTGAGTTCCCCCCGAGCGCCAAAAACATTCAGTACTTC

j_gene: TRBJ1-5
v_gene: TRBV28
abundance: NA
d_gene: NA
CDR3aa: CASSLLSAQPQHF
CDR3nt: TGTGCCAGCAGTTTACTGTCGGCTCAGCCCCAGCATTTT

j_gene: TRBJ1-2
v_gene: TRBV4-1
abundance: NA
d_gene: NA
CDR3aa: CASSPPGGLENYGYTF
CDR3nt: TGCGCCAGCAGCCCTCCCGGGGGGCTCGAGAACTATGGCTACACCTTC

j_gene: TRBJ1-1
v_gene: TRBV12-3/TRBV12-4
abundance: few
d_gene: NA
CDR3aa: CASSPSRLNTEAFF
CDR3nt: TGTGCCAGCAGTCCCTCCCGTCTGAACACTGAAGCTTTCTTT

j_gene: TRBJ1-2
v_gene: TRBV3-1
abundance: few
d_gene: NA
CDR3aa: CASSPLSRGDNYGYTF
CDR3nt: TGTGCCAGCAGCCCATTGTCCAGAGGAGACAACTATGGCTACACCTTC

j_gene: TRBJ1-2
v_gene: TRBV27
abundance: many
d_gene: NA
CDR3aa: CASSLGGKYGYTF
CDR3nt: TGTGCCAGCAGTTTAGGGGGGAAGTATGGCTACACCTTC

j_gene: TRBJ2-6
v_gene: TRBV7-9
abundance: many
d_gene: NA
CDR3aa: CASSPLMVESGANVLTF
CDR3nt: TGTGCCAGCAGCCCTCTCATGGTCGAATCTGGGGCCAACGTCCTGACTTTC

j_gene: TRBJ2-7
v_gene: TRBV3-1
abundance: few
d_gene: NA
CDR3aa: CASSQGTWHYEQYF
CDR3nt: TGTGCCAGCAGCCAAGGGACTTGGCACTACGAGCAGTACTTC

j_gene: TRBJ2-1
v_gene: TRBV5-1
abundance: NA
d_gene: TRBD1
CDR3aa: CASSSGQGSNEQFF
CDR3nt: TGCGCCAGCAGCTCGGGACAGGGAAGCAATGAGCAGTTCTTC

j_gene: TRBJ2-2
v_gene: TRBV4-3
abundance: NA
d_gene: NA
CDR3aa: CASSQWTRGTGELFF
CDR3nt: TGCGCCAGCAGCCAATGGACCAGGGGAACCGGGGAGCTGTTTTTT

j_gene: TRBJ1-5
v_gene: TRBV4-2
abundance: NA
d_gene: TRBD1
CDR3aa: CASSPAGETGGVQPQHF
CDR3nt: TGTGCCAGCAGCCCAGCGGGGGAAACAGGGGGGGTTCAGCCCCAGCATTTT

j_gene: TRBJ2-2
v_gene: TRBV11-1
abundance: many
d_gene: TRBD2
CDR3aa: CASSPGAGGQSGELFF
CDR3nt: TGTGCCAGCAGCCCCGGAGCGGGGGGGCAGAGCGGGGAGCTGTTTTTT

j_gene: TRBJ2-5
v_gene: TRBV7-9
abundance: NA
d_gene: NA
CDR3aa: CASSLSGAEETQYF
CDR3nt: TGTGCCAGCAGCTTATCAGGGGCGGAGGAGACCCAGTACTTC

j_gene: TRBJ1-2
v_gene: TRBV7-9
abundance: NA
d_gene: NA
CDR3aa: CASSFELGNSYGYTF
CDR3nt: TGTGCCAGCAGCTTTGAGTTGGGGAACAGCTATGGCTACACCTTC

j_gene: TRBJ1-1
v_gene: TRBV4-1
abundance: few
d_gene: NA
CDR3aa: CASSHGGLGTTEAFF
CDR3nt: TGCGCCAGCAGCCACGGGGGGTTAGGGACCACTGAAGCTTTCTTT

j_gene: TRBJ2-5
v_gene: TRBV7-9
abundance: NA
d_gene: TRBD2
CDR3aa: CASSLVLSGGNLGQETQYF
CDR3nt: TGTGCCAGCAGCTTAGTCCTTAGCGGGGGTAATTTGGGACAAGAGACCCAGTACTTC

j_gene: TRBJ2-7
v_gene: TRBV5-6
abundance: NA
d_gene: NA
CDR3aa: CASSSLGGEQYF
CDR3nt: TGTGCCAGCAGCTCACTGGGGGGAGAGCAGTACTTC

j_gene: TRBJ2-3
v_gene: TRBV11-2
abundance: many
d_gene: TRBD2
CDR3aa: CASSLGGGGLTDTQYF
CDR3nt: TGTGCCAGCAGCTTAGGAGGCGGGGGACTCACAGATACGCAGTATTTT

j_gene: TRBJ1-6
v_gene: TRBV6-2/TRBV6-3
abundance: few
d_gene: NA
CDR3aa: CASSYGVSNSPLHF
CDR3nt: TGTGCCAGCAGTTATGGGGTCTCCAATTCACCCCTCCACTTT

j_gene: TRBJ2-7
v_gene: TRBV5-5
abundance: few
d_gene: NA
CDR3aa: CASSSGWGTDYEQYF
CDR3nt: TGTGCCAGCAGTTCGGGGTGGGGCACCGACTACGAGCAGTACTTC

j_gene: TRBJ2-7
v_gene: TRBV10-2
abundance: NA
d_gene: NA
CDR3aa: CASSDTGPYEQYF
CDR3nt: TGCGCCAGCAGTGATACAGGGCCCTACGAGCAGTACTTC

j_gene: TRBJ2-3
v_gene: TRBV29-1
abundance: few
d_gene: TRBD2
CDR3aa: CSVALAGGGTDTQYF
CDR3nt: TGCAGCGTAGCCCTAGCGGGGGGTGGCACAGATACGCAGTATTTT

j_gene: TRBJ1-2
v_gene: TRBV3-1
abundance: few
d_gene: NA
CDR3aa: CASSPPFVGYGYTF
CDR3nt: TGTGCCAGCAGCCCCCCATTTGTGGGCTATGGCTACACCTTC

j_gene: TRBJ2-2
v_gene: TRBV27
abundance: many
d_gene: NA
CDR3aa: CASSRGTTGELFF
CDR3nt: TGTGCCAGCTCGCGAGGAACCACCGGGGAGCTGTTTTTT

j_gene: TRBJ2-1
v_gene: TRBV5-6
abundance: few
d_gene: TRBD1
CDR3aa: CASSAGTDNEQFF
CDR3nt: TGTGCCAGCAGCGCCGGGACAGACAATGAGCAGTTCTTC

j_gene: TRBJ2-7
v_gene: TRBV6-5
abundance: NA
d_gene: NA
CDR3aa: CASSYFSGTRGEQYF
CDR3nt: TGTGCCAGCAGTTACTTTTCCGGGACGCGGGGCGAGCAGTACTTC